The present entry profiles one TCR beta chain with its context. This clone was counted a single time. Which antigen it targets is not known. No much larger clone exists at a distance of one base, and base qualities are not known. This sample stems from a study of T cell responses to AZD1222 COVID-19 vaccine listed by TCRdb under 2021. Turning to the overall study: TCR sequencing covered more than 230 trial participants: 200 to 210 given two doses of AZD1222 and around 25 given two doses of MenACWY control vaccine. Trial participants were enrolled by age into 18-55, 56-69 and 70-plus year subgroups, with roughly 160, 29 and 62 TCR-sequenced participants respectively.

The meaning of the sample's time point label: about 28 days (+/-7) after the second vaccine dose. Because spike-specific TCR depth and breadth did not differ between the two schedules, AZD1222 recipients who got a second dose at roughly 4 weeks were pooled with those who got a second dose at roughly 12 weeks. Vaccinee samples were obtained from the UK trials COV001 and COV002, which included a single-blind randomized controlled phase 2/3 trial of AZD1222 (ChAdOx1 nCoV-19) in healthy adults. For TCRbeta chain sequencing, PBMC samples were collected from trial participants at day 0 and at day 28 after the second dose. Findings and caveats that apply to the study as a whole: Because no samples from the day 14 peak response were available, repertoires could be characterized only after the peak T cell response. A significant rise in spike-specific TCR breadth and depth was observed after two AZD1222 doses relative to day 0 and relative to MenACWY recipients. Epitopes outside the regions mutated in the B.1.351 and B.1.1.7 variants were reportedly recognized by nearly half of the unique spike-specific TCRs. The 56-69-year group was small, and its depth increase did not reach significance, likely because of low power. The vaccine-associated CD4 TCRs covered the entire spike protein, and the dominant responses fell in regions 160-218 and 743-854. Most participants were white British and females outnumbered males, and the authors suggested that clonal diversity may have been underestimated. Conclusions about previously exposed vaccinees are limited because only six or seven AZD1222 recipients were SARS-CoV-2 seropositive at baseline.

CDR1 and CDR2 are read off the germline V gene as SGHTA and FQGTGA. Between the V and J ends, shortened by 2 bases and 5 bases respectively, the junction contains 15 bases. The CDR3 goes from the cysteine to the phenylalanine over 15 residues. Solely the CDR3 DNA is kept, with 45 bases framed from the first base. The CDR3 regions of human TCRbeta chains were analyzed by immunosequencing. As for the original processing: TCRs in the repertoires were compared against a reference library of SARS-CoV-2-specific TCRs that had been generated with the MIRA antigen-specificity platform. Breadth meant the fraction of unique TCRs that were SARS-CoV-2-associated, whereas depth meant the fraction of total T cells that were SARS-CoV-2-associated. Each spike-specific TCR was assigned to its reactive spike region and to a CD4 or CD8 class using the MIRA data. Log10-transformed breadth and depth values were compared by one-way ANOVA with Sidak's multiple comparisons tests. TCRdb re-hosts the immuneACCESS table, in-frame sequences only. Its copies lack some clones; in the studies checked, an unresolved V gene accounts for under half of them, and the cause for the rest is not known. V, J and clone size are those of that table, while D and trimming were read from the DNA. In all, the sample holds about 160,000 clones, and 94% of those were seen once. The ten largest clonotypes hold under 6% of the sample.

Sequences were derived from peripheral blood, sampled 28 days after the second AZD1222 dose. This TCR derives from an adult who received the AZD1222 COVID-19 vaccine. The rearranged segments are TRBV7-3 and TRBJ1-1, with no confident D gene call. The CDR3: CASSLHGSRDTEAFF. The bases are TGTGCCAGCAGCTTACACGGCAGCCGAGATACTGAAGCTTTCTTT.